This T cell receptor (beta chain) was identified during a study of cytomegalovirus exposure and HLA in healthy donors. For this clone: Its antigen remains unknown.

Study conclusions and caveats: The authors enumerated over 150 TCR beta chains as linked to cytomegalovirus.

Between the trimmed V and J ends, which lost 6 bases and 5 bases, there was a span of 14 bases. This CDR3 region has 14 residues. The germline V gene has CDR1 MNHEY and CDR2 SMNVEV (reference sequence). Some clones are missing from TCRdb's copy, which holds only in-frame ones; the method was immunoSEQ multiplex PCR. This table has fewer than 200,000 clones, more than 75% appearing once. The clonotype originates from a man between 18 and 29 years old in good health and CMV-seropositive. The V call is TRBV27, the J call TRBJ2-1; TRBD1 might be the D (6 bases). Sequencing was carried out using PBMCs. CDR3 sequence (DNA): TGTGCCAGCAGGAGGGGGAGAATTAACAATGAGCAGTTCTTC. This translates into CASRRGRINNEQFF.